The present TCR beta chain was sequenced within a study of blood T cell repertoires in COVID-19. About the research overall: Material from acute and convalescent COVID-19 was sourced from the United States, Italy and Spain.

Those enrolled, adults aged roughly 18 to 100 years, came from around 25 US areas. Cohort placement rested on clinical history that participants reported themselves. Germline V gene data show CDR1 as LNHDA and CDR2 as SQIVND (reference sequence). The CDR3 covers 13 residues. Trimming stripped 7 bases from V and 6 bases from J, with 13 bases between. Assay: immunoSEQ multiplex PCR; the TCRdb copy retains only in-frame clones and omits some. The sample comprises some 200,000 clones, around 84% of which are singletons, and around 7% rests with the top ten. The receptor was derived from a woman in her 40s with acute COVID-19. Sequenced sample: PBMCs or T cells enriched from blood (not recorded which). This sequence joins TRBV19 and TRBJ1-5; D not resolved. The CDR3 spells CASMWRAGQPQHF. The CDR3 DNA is TGTGCCAGTATGTGGAGGGCTGGTCAGCCCCAGCATTTT.